The 32 T cell receptor beta chains given below trace back to one sample, sequenced in a study of cytomegalovirus exposure and HLA in healthy donors. Primers included in the PCR were 60 Vbeta and 13 Jbeta primers. The table came from immunoSEQ multiplex PCR; TCRdb's copy has only in-frame clones and leaves some out. The sample lists about 300,000 clones; roughly 90% were seen once. Sequencing was performed on PBMCs. The receptors come from a middle-aged man in good health and CMV-seropositive.

This chain links TRBV7-3 with TRBJ2-1; perhaps TRBD2 as D (5 bases). There are 15 residues in the CDR3. The germline V and J ends were trimmed by 2 bases and 2 bases, with 10 bases remaining between them. CDR1 is SGHTA, CDR2 FQGTGA, per germline. Here the CDR3 reads CASSLGLTAYNEQFF. As DNA, the CDR3 is TGTGCCAGCAGCTTAGGACTCACCGCCTACAATGAGCAGTTCTTC.

The V call is TRBV7-2, the J call TRBJ2-7; D gene uncertain. The V end was cut by 5 bases, the J end by 3 bases, with 14 bases between. This CDR3 is built from 14 residues. CDR1 SGHTA and CDR2 FQGNSA come from the germline V gene. CDR3 sequence (DNA): TGTGCCAGCAGCCGCTTACTCACTGACTACGAGCAGTACTTC. Protein product: CASSRLLTDYEQYF.

Written as DNA, the CDR3 is TGTGCCAGTAGTATTCCCCCTATAGCGGGAACTTCTCACGAGCAGTACTTC. Protein: CASSIPPIAGTSHEQYF. The gene calls are TRBV19 and TRBJ2-7; TRBD2 aligns across 8 bases. The V gene end was trimmed by 3 bases and the J gene end by 5 bases; junction bases not matched to a gene: 15. The germline CDR1 and CDR2 sequences are LNHDA and SQIVND (reference sequence). This CDR3 region has 17 residues.

This chain links TRBV4-3 with TRBJ2-5; 8 nucleotides align to TRBD2. After removal of 4 bases from V and 7 bases from J, the junction contained 5 bases not matched to a gene. The CDR3 sequence is 13 residues long. In germline, CDR1 is LGHNA, CDR2 YSLEER. CDR3 protein: CASSLSGAGTQYF. CDR3 in DNA: TGCGCCAGCAGCCTTAGCGGGGCCGGGACCCAGTACTTC.

The chain couples TRBV7-2 to TRBJ2-7; TRBD2 matches at 8 bases. In germline, CDR1 is SGHTA, CDR2 FQGNSA. V shed 3 bases, J shed 5 bases, and the junction held 9 bases outside the gene matches. The CDR3 contains 15 residues. The CDR3: CASSFGTRVWDEQYF. For the CDR3, the DNA is TGTGCCAGCAGCTTTGGGACTAGAGTATGGGACGAGCAGTACTTC.

The chain combines TRBV5-1 with TRBJ2-7, with 7 bases fitting TRBD1. Germline V lookup: CDR1 SGHRS, CDR2 YFSETQ. CDR3 size: 16 residues. With V trimmed by 3 bases and J by 1 base, 10 bases remained unmatched. The CDR3 here is CASSSSGTEYSYEQYF. The CDR3 DNA reads as TGCGCCAGCAGCTCCTCCGGGACAGAATATTCCTACGAGCAGTACTTC. The full variable domain, with the rest looked up from reference TRBV5-1 and TRBJ2-7, is KAGVTQTPRYLIKTRGQQVTLSCSPISGHRSVSWYQQTPGQGLQFLFEYFSETQRNKGNFPGRFSGRQFSNSRSEMNVSTLELGDSALYLCASSSSGTEYSYEQYFGPGTRLTVT.

The chain couples TRBV27 to TRBJ2-7, with a tentative D call TRBD1 (6 bases). CDR3 length: 14 residues. Trimming pared 6 bases from V and 4 bases from J, leaving 16 bases between. The germline gives CDR1 MNHEY, CDR2 SMNVEV (reference sequence). CDR3 in amino acids: CASRTGSPLYEQYF. The CDR3 DNA is TGTGCCAGCAGAACAGGGTCCCCATTATACGAGCAGTACTTC.

This clone was detected a few times. CDR3 nucleotide sequence: TGTGCCAGCAGCTCTAGACAGGGGCGGCGGGGGGCCAACGTCCTGACTTTC. Translation: CASSSRQGRRGANVLTF. The rearrangement uses TRBV7-9 and TRBJ2-6, with TRBD1 identical over 8 bases. Germline V gene data show CDR1 as SEHNR and CDR2 as FQNEAQ (reference sequence). The V and J ends lost 4 bases and 4 bases, in that order; junction bases with no gene match: 9. The CDR3 length is 17 residues.

This clone is a singleton in its sample. This chain links TRBV6-6 with TRBJ2-7; 7 positions match TRBD2. Germline V lookup: CDR1 MNHNY, CDR2 SVGAGI (reference sequence). J lost 1 base, V lost 2 bases, and 8 bases had no gene match. The CDR3 length is 16 residues. The CDR3 DNA reads as TGTGCCAGCAGTTACGGGACGCGGGAGATGTCCTACGAGCAGTACTTC. It encodes CASSYGTREMSYEQYF.

The chain couples TRBV5-1 to TRBJ2-7, with 7 bases identical to TRBD1. The CDR3 covers 14 residues. The junction had 7 bases not matched to a gene; V was cut back by 1 base and J by 6 bases. Per the germline V gene, CDR1 is SGHRS and CDR2 is YFSETQ. CDR3 loop: CASSLTGTVIEQYF. CDR3 nucleotides: TGCGCCAGCAGCTTGACCGGGACAGTAATCGAGCAGTACTTC.

This sequence joins TRBV7-8 and TRBJ2-2, with 13 bases aligning to TRBD2. Trimming cost V 0 bases and J 3 bases; bases outside gene matches: 10. This CDR3 has 20 amino acids. Germline V gene sequence: CDR1 SGHVS, CDR2 FQNEAQ. In DNA, the CDR3 is TGTGCCAGCAGCTTAGCTCCGTTTTTACTAGCGGGAGGGTACACCGGGGAGCTGTTTTTT. Protein product: CASSLAPFLLAGGYTGELFF. Full variable domain (rest looked up from reference TRBV7-8 and TRBJ2-2): GAGVSQSPRYKVAKRGQDVALRCDPISGHVSLFWYQQALGQGPEFLTYFQNEAQLDKSGLPSDRFFAERPEGSVSTLKIQRTQQEDSAVYLCASSLAPFLLAGGYTGELFFGEGSRLTVL.

V usage is TRBV19 and J usage is TRBJ1-3; D might be TRBD1 (6 bases). The CDR3 extends over 17 amino acids. Per the germline V gene, CDR1 is LNHDA and CDR2 is SQIVND (reference sequence). Trimming stripped 6 bases from V and 3 bases from J, with 21 bases between. CDR3 bases: TGTGCCAGTAGCCCTACCACAGGGACCCCATATGGAAACACCATATATTTT. It is translated as CASSPTTGTPYGNTIYF.

The rearrangement uses TRBV2 and TRBJ2-1; 11 nucleotides match TRBD2. The CDR3 spans 15 residues. J lost 7 bases, V lost 3 bases, and 5 bases had no gene match. Germline values: CDR1 SNHLY, CDR2 FYNNEI. The chain's CDR3 is CASSEGLAGGNEQFF. The CDR3 nucleotides are TGTGCCAGCAGTGAGGGGTTAGCGGGAGGGAATGAGCAGTTCTTC. Together with reference TRBV2 and TRBJ2-1, the CDR3 gives the full variable domain: EPEVTQTPSHQVTQMGQEVILRCVPISNHLYFYWYRQILGQKVEFLVSFYNNEISEKSEIFDDQFSVERPDGSNFTLKIRSTKLEDSAMYFCASSEGLAGGNEQFFGPGTRLTVL.

The rearrangement joins TRBV18 to TRBJ2-1, with TRBD1 matching 7 bases. Germline CDR1 and CDR2: KGHSH and LQKENI. V lost 4 bases and J lost 5; bases outside the gene matches: 5. The CDR3 runs 14 residues. The CDR3 DNA follows: TGTGCCAGCTCACTCCGGGACAGTAACAATGAGCAGTTCTTC. This translates into CASSLRDSNNEQFF.

The chain joins TRBV18 to TRBJ1-5; TRBD1 is a possible D gene (5 bases). The V and J ends lost 3 bases and 3 bases respectively, with 15 bases between them. The CDR3 is made up of 16 amino acids. Germline V CDR1 and CDR2: KGHSH, LQKENI. CDR3 amino acids: CASSPETGGVNQPQHF. In DNA form, the CDR3 reads TGTGCCAGCTCACCTGAGACGGGGGGGGTCAATCAGCCCCAGCATTTT.

This sequence joins TRBV7-2 and TRBJ2-1; D gene uncertain. The germline V gene has CDR1 SGHTA and CDR2 FQGNSA. The length of the CDR3 is 14 residues. V was clipped by 4 bases and J by 2 bases, with 9 bases between them. The CDR3 loop reads CASSSPPAYNEQFF. CDR3 nucleotide sequence: TGTGCCAGCAGCTCCCCCCCGGCCTACAATGAGCAGTTCTTC.

A note on this clone: This CDR3 is also generated by other DNA sequences in the sample. V usage is TRBV7-2 and J usage is TRBJ2-5, with D hard to call. Germline CDR1 SGHTA, CDR2 FQGNSA. CDR3 size: 11 residues. V was trimmed by 5 bases and J by 4 bases, leaving 5 bases between them. This CDR3 reads CASSPRETQYF. CDR3 nucleotide sequence: TGTGCCAGCAGCCCCCGAGAGACCCAGTACTTC.

The chain carries TRBV5-1 and TRBJ2-1; D is possibly TRBD2 (6 bases). Germline V lookup: CDR1 SGHRS, CDR2 YFSETQ. CDR3 length: 13 amino acids. V was shortened by 1 base and J by 8 bases, with 10 bases between the two germline ends. CDR3 sequence: CASSLSGEDEQFF. The CDR3 DNA is TGCGCCAGCAGCTTGTCCGGGGAGGATGAGCAGTTCTTC.

This clone was seen more than once but under ten times. V and J are TRBV5-1 and TRBJ1-5; 9 bases are shared with TRBD1. CDR3 length: 15 residues. With V trimmed by 4 bases and J by 5 bases, 7 bases remained unmatched. Germline assignment: CDR1 SGHRS and CDR2 YFSETQ. CDR3 sequence reads: CASSVQGARDQPQHF. CDR3 in DNA: TGCGCCAGCAGCGTACAGGGGGCAAGGGATCAGCCCCAGCATTTT.

Regarding this clone: Other DNA variants within this sample encode the same CDR3. The chain has TRBV28 and TRBJ2-3; TRBD2 matches 7 bases. CDR1 MDHEN and CDR2 SYDVKM come from the germline V gene. V shed 5 bases, J shed 2 bases, and the junction held 7 bases outside the gene matches. The CDR3 is 15 residues long. CDR3 region: CASSAPSGLTDTQYF. DNA of the CDR3: TGTGCCAGCAGTGCCCCTAGCGGCCTCACAGATACGCAGTATTTT.

The V call is TRBV28, the J call TRBJ1-1; D possibly corresponds to TRBD1 (5 bases). The germline V and J ends were trimmed by 2 bases and 1 base, with 5 bases remaining between them. The CDR3 is 13 residues long. Germline assignment: CDR1 MDHEN and CDR2 SYDVKM. CDR3 residues: CASSLRGNTEAFF. DNA for the CDR3: TGTGCCAGCAGTTTAAGGGGGAACACTGAAGCTTTCTTT.

This chain joins TRBV11-2 and TRBJ1-2, with D hard to call. The CDR3 spans 13 residues. Trimming removed 0 bases at V and 6 bases at J, with 8 bases between. Germline CDR1 reads SGHAT; CDR2 reads FQNNGV. In DNA form, the CDR3 reads TGTGCCAGCAGCTTAGATTTTCGGGATGGCTACACCTTC. It specifies CASSLDFRDGYTF.

The V call is TRBV15, the J call TRBJ2-7; a possible D gene is TRBD1 (6 bases). Germline assignment: CDR1 LNHNV and CDR2 YYDKDF (reference sequence). The CDR3 is made up of 13 amino acids. Trimming removed 5 bases from V and 1 base from J, with 9 bases in between. The CDR3 is CATSEGQSYEQYF. The CDR3 DNA reads TGTGCCACCAGCGAGGGACAATCCTACGAGCAGTACTTC.

In its sample, this clone was seen once. The V call is TRBV4-1, the J call TRBJ2-1, with D unclear. CDR3 length equals 14 residues. Germline V gives CDR1 MGHRA, CDR2 YSYEKL. The V gene lost 2 bases and the J gene lost 5 bases, with 10 bases spanning the gap. CDR3 nucleotides: TGCGCCAGCAGCCAATCCCGACTCGACAATGAGCAGTTCTTC. This sequence encodes CASSQSRLDNEQFF.

This chain connects TRBV21-1 to TRBJ2-7; TRBD2 is the table's D call, not checked against the DNA. TRBV21-1 is marked as a pseudogene. CDR3 size: 14 residues. The CDR3 loop is CASISDKLAYEQYF. CDR3 nucleotide sequence: TGTGCCAGCATCTCCGATAAACTAGCCTACGAGCAGTACTTC.

With regard to this clone: Other DNA sequences of this sample code for an identical CDR3. The chain couples TRBV6-6 to TRBJ1-3; D perhaps matches TRBD1 (6 bases). Looked up from germline, CDR1 is MNHNY and CDR2 is SVGAGI (reference sequence). Trimming took off 5 bases at V and 7 bases at J, with 15 bases between the two ends. This CDR3 has 14 amino acids. The chain's CDR3 is CASSPSGTGNTIYF. The CDR3 DNA is TGTGCCAGCAGTCCCTCGGGTACAGGGAACACCATATATTTT.

This sequence joins TRBV28 and TRBJ2-7; 11 bases are shared with TRBD1. The CDR3 extends over 16 amino acids. Germline V gene lookup returns CDR1 MDHEN and CDR2 SYDVKM. Losses at the gene ends were 8 bases for V and 4 bases for J; bases not matched to a gene: 13. CDR3 sequence reads: CASLRTGGRGSYEQYF. DNA for the CDR3: TGTGCCAGCCTCCGGACAGGGGGCAGAGGATCTTACGAGCAGTACTTC.

The chain carries TRBV18 and TRBJ2-3; 8 bases agree with TRBD2. Germline V gene sequence: CDR1 KGHSH, CDR2 LQKENI. V lost 2 bases, J lost 0 bases, and 7 bases stayed unmatched. The CDR3 has 17 amino acids. The CDR3 protein is CASSPALAAPSTDTQYF. Here the CDR3 DNA reads TGTGCCAGCTCACCAGCACTAGCGGCCCCTAGCACAGATACGCAGTATTTT.

This clone was counted once. V is TRBV7-9 and J is TRBJ2-1, with a possible D match to TRBD2 (5 bases). CDR3 length equals 14 residues. Germline V lookup: CDR1 SEHNR, CDR2 FQNEAQ (reference sequence). Trimming took off 1 base at V and 8 bases at J, with 12 bases between the two ends. Here the CDR3 reads CASSLGLAFYEQFF. In DNA, the CDR3 is TGTGCCAGCAGCTTAGGCCTAGCTTTCTATGAGCAGTTCTTC.

This clone was counted only a few times. The rearrangement joins TRBV19 to TRBJ1-3; 7 bases are shared with TRBD1. V shed 3 bases and J 5 bases; nucleotides not matched to a gene: 7. The CDR3 sequence is 15 residues long. Germline-derived CDR1 and CDR2 are LNHDA and SQIVND (reference sequence). The CDR3 is CASSIVGQTRNTIYF. DNA of the CDR3: TGTGCCAGTAGTATCGTGGGACAGACGAGAAACACCATATATTTT.

The V and J genes are TRBV19 and TRBJ1-1, with D hard to call. Germline CDR1 LNHDA, CDR2 SQIVND (reference sequence). The CDR3 totals 14 residues. Trimming took 1 base from V and 1 from J, leaving 7 bases between them. CDR3 coding DNA: TGTGCCAGTAGTATAGGGTCCAGGAACACTGAAGCTTTCTTT. It encodes CASSIGSRNTEAFF.

Points on this clone: One end of the junction is discordant with germline, which a read error may explain. The CDR3 is CSSSLLPGLNTEAFF. The CDR3 bases are TGTTCCAGCAGCTTACTGCCGGGTCTGAACACTGAAGCTTTCTTT. This chain uses TRBV7-9 with TRBJ1-1; D not certain. The CDR3 contains 15 residues. Germline V gene lookup returns CDR1 SEHNR and CDR2 FQNEAQ (reference sequence).